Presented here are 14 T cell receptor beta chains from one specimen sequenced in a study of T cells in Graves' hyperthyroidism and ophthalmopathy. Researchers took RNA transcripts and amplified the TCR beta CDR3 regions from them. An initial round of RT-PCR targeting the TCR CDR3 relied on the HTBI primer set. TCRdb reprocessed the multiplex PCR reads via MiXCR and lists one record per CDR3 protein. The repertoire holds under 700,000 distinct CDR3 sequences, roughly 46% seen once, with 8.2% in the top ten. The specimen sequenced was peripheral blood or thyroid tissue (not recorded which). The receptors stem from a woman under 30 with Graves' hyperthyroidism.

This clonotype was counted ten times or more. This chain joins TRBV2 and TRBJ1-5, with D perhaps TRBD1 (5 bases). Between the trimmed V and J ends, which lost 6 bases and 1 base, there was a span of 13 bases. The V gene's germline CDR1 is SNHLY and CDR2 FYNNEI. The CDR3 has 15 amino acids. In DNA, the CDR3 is TGTGCCAGCAGCCCAGGGACGGGGAGCAATCAGCCCCAGCATTTT. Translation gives CASSPGTGSNQPQHF.

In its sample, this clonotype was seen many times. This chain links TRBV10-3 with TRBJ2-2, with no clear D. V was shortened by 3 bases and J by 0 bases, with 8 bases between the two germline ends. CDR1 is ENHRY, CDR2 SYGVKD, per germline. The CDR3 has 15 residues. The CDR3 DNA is TGTGCCATCAGTGAAGACCCTTCGAACACCGGGGAGCTGTTTTTT. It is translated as CAISEDPSNTGELFF.

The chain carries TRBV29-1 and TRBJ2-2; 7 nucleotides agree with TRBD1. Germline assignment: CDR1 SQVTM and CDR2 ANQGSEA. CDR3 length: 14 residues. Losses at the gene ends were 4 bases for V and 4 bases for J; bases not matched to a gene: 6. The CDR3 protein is CSVVWAGGTGELFF. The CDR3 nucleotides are TGCAGCGTTGTTTGGGCAGGGGGCACCGGGGAGCTGTTTTTT.

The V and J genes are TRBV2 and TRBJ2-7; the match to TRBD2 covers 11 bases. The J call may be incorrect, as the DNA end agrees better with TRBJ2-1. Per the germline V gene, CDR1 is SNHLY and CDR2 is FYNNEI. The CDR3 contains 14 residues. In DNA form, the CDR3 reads TGTGCCAGCCTGGGACTAGCGGCCAACAATGAGCAGTTCTTC. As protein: CASLGLAANNEQFF.

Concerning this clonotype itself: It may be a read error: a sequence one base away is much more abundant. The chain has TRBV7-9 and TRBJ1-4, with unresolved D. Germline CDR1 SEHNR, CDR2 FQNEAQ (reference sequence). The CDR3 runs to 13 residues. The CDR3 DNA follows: TGTGCCAGCAGCTTAGTCGTGGGCGAAATACTGTTTTTT. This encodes CASSLVVGEILFF.

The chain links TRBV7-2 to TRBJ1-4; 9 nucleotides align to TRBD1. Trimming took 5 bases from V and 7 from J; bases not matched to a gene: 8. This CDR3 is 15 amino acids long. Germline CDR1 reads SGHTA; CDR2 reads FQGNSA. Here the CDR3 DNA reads TGTGCCAGCAGCCCATGGACAGGGGTGGGTGAAAAACTGTTTTTT. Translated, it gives CASSPWTGVGEKLFF.

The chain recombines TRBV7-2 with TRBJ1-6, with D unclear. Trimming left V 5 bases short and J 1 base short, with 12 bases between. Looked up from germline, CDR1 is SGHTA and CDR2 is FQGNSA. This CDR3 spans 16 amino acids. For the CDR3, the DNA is TGTGCCAGCAGCCACGTAGACAAGTCCTATAATTCACCCCTCCACTTT. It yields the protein CASSHVDKSYNSPLHF.

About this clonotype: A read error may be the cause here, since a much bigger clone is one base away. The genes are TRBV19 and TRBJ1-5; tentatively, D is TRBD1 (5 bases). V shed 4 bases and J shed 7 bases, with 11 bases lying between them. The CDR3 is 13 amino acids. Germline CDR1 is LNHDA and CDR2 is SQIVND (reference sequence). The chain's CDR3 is CASSKGTEQPQHF. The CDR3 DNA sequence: TGTGCCAGTAGTAAAGGGACGGAGCAGCCCCAGCATTTT.

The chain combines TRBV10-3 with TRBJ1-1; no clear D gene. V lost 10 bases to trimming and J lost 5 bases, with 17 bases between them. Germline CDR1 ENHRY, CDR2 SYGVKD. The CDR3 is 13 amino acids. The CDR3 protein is CASIIEGDTEAFF. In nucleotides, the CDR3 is TGTGCCAGCATTATTGAGGGTGATACTGAAGCTTTCTTT.

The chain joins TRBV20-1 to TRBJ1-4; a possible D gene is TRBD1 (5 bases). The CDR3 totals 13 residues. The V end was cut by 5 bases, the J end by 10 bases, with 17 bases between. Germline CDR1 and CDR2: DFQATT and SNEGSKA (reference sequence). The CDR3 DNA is TGCAGTGCTCAGCCGGGACCGGTGGGAAAACTGTTTTTT. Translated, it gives CSAQPGPVGKLFF.

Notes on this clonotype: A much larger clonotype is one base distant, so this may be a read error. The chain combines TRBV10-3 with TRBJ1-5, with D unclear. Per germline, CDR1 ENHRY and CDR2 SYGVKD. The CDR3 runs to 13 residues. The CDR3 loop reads CASSYAWDQPQHF. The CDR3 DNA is TGTGCCAGCAGTTACGCTTGGGATCAGCCCCAGCATTTT.

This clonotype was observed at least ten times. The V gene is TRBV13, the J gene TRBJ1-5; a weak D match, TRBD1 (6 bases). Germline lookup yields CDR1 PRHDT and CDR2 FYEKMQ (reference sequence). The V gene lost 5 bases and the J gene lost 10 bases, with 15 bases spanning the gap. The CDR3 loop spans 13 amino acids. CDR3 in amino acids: CASSLGQRQPQHF. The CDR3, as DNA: TGTGCCAGCAGCCTCGGACAGCGACAACCCCAGCATTTT. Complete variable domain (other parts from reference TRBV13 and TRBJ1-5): AAGVIQSPRHLIKEKRETATLKCYPIPRHDTVYWYQQGPGQDPQFLISFYEKMQSDKGSIPDRFSAQQFSDYHSELNMSSLELGDSALYFCASSLGQRQPQHFGDGTRLSIL.

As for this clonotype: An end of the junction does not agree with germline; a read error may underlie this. CDR3 residues: CASSYAYRDRPYEQYF. DNA for the CDR3: TGTGCCAGCAGTTACGCCTACCGGGACAGACCCTACGAGCAGTACTTC. V usage is TRBV10-3 and J usage is TRBJ2-7; 7 nucleotides align to TRBD1. Germline loops: CDR1 ENHRY, CDR2 SYGVKD. The CDR3 runs 16 residues.

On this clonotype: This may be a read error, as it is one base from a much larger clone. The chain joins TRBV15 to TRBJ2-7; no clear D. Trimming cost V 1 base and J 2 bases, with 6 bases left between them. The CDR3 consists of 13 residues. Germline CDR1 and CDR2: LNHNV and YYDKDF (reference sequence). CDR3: CATSRVDTYEQYF. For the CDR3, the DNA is TGTGCCACCAGCAGAGTTGACACCTACGAGCAGTACTTC. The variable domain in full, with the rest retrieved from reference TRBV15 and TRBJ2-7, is DAMVIQNPRYQVTQFGKPVTLSCSQTLNHNVMYWYQQKSSQAPKLLFHYYDKDFNNEADTPDNFQSRRPNTSFCFLDIRSPGLGDTAMYLCATSRVDTYEQYFGPGTRLTVT.